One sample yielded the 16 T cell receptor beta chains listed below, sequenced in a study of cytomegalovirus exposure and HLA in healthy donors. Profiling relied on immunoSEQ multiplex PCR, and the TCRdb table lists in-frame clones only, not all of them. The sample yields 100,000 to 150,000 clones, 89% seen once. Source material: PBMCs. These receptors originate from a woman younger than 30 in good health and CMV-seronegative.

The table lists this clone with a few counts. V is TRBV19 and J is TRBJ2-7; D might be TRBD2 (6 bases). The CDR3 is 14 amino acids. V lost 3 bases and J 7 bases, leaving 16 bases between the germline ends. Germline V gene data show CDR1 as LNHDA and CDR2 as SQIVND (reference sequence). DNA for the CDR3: TGTGCCAGTAGTATCTCGTCCCTCGGGGGAGAGCAGTACTTC. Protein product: CASSISSLGGEQYF.

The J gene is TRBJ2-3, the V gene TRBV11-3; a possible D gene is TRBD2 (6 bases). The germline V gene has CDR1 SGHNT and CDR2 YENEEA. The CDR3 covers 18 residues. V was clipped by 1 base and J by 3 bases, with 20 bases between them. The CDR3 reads CASSLGLAWVEGTDTQYF. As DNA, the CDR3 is TGTGCCAGCAGCTTAGGTTTAGCTTGGGTGGAGGGGACAGATACGCAGTATTTT.

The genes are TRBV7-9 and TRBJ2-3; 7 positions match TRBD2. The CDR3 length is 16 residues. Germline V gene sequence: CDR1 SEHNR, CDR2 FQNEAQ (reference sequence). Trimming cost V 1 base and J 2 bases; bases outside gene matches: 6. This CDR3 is CASSLGLAENTDTQYF. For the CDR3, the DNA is TGTGCCAGCAGCTTAGGGCTAGCGGAAAACACAGATACGCAGTATTTT. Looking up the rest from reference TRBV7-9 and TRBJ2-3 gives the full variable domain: DTGVSQNPRHKITKRGQNVTFRCDPISEHNRLYWYRQTLGQGPEFLTYFQNEAQLEKSRLLSDRFSAERPKGSFSTLEIQRTEQGDSAMYLCASSLGLAENTDTQYFGPGTRLTVL.

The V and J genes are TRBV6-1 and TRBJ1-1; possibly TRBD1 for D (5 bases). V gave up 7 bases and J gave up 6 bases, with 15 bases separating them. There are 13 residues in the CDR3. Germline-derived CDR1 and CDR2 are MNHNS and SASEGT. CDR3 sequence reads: CASTTGFGAEAFF. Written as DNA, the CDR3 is TGTGCCAGCACTACAGGATTTGGCGCTGAAGCTTTCTTT.

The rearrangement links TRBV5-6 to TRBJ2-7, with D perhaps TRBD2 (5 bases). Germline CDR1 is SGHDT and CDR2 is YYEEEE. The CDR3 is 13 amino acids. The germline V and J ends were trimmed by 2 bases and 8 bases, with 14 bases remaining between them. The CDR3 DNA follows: TGTGCCAGCAGCTTATACGAGGGAAACCAGCAGTACGTC. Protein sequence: CASSLYEGNQQYV.

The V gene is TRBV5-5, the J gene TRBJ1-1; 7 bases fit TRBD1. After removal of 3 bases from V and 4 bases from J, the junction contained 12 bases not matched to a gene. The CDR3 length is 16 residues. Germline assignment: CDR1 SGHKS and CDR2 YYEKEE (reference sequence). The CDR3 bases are TGTGCCAGCAGCTCGGGAACCAACAGGGGATCCACTGAAGCTTTCTTT. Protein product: CASSSGTNRGSTEAFF.

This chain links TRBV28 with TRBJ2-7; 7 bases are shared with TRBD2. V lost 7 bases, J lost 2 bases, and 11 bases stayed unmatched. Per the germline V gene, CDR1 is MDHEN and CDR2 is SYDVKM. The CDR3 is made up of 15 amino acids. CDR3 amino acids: CASTEYGTTTYEQYF. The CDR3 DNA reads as TGTGCCAGCACCGAATACGGGACTACAACCTACGAGCAGTACTTC. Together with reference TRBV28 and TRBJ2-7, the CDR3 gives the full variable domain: DVKVTQSSRYLVKRTGEKVFLECVQDMDHENMFWYRQDPGLGLRLIYFSYDVKMKEKGDIPEGYSVSREKKERFSLILESASTNQTSMYLCASTEYGTTTYEQYFGPGTRLTVT.

CDR3 nucleotides: TGTGCCAGCGTTGAAACGGGACTAGACGACAATGAGCAGTTCTTC. Protein product: CASVETGLDDNEQFF. This sequence joins TRBV27 and TRBJ2-1; 8 bases align to TRBD2. The germline V gene has CDR1 MNHEY and CDR2 SMNVEV (reference sequence). This CDR3 is 15 amino acids long. After removal of 8 bases from V and 5 bases from J, the junction contained 11 bases not matched to a gene.

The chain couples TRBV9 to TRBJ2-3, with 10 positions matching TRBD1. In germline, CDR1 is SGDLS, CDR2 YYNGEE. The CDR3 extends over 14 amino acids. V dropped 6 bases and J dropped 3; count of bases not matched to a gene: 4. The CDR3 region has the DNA TGTGCCAGCACCGCGGGACAGGGGACAGATACGCAGTATTTT. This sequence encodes CASTAGQGTDTQYF.

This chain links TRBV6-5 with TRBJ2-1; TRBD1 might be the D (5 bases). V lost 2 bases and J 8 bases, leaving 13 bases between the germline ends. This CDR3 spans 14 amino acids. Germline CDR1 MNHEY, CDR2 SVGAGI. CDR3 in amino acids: CASSYTRGRDEQFF. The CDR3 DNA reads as TGTGCCAGCAGTTACACAAGGGGCAGGGATGAGCAGTTCTTC.

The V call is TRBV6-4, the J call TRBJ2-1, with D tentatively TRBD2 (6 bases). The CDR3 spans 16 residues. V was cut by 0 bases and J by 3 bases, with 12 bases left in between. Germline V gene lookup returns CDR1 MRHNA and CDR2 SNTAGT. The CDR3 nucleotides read TGTGCCAGCAGTGACTCGGGGACTCTACTCTACAATGAGCAGTTCTTC. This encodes CASSDSGTLLYNEQFF.

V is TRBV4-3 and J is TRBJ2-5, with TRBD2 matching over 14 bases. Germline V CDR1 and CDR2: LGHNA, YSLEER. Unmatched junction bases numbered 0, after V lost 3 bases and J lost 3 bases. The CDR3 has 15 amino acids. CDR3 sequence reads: CASSQGLAGEETQYF. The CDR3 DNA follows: TGCGCCAGCAGCCAGGGACTAGCGGGAGAAGAGACCCAGTACTTC.

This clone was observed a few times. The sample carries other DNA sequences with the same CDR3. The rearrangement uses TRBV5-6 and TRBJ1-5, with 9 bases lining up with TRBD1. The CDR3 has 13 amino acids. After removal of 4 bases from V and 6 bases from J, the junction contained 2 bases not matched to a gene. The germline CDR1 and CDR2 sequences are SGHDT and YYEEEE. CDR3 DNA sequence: TGTGCCAGCAGCGGGGGACAGGGTCAGCCCCAGCATTTT. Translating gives CASSGGQGQPQHF.

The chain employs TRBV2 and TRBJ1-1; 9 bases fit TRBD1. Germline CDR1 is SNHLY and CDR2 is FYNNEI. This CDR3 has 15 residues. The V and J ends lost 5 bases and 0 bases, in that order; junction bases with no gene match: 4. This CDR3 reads CASSPQGAMNTEAFF. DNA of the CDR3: TGTGCCAGCAGTCCACAGGGGGCGATGAACACTGAAGCTTTCTTT.

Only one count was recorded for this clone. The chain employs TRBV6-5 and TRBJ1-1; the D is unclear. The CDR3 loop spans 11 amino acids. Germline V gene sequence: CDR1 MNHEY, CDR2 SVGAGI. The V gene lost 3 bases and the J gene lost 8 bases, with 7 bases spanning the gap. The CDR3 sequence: CASSYLSEAFF. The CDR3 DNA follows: TGTGCCAGCAGTTATCTATCAGAAGCTTTCTTT.

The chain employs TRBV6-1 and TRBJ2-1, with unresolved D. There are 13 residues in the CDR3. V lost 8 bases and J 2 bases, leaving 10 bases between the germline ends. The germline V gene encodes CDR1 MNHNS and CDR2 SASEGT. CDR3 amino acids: CASHRAPYNEQFF. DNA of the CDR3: TGTGCCAGCCACCGCGCACCCTACAATGAGCAGTTCTTC.